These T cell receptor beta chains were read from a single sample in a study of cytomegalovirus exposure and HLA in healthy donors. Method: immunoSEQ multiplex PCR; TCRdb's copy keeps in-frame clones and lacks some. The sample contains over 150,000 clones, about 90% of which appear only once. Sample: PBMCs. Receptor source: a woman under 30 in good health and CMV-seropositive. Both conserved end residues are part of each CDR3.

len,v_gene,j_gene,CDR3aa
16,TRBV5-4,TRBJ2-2,CASSLELAGVRGELFF
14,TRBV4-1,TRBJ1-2,CASSLSGTRDGYTF
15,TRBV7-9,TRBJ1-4,CASSPAGGANEKLFF
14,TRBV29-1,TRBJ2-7,CSVVNAVAPYEQYF
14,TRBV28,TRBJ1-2,CASSSTGLYYGYTF
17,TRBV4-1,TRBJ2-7,CASSQDRLAGANYEQYF
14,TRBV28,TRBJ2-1,CASSRSLASNEQFF
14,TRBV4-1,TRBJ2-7,CASSQVSGPYEQYF
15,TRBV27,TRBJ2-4,CASSFLASAKNIQYF
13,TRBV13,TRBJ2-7,CASSLGSSYEQYF
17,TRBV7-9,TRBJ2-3,CASSAKSGTGYTDTQYF
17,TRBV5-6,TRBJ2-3,CASSRPSLAGGPDTQYF
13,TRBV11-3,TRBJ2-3,CASSSNFRDTQYF
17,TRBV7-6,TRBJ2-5,CASSLILAGATQETQYF
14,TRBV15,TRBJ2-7,CATSRERVPYEQYF
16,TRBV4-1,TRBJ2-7,CASSQASTGASYEQYF
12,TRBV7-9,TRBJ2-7,CASSLRTGEQYF
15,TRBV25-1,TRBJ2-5,CASSEYMGQQETQYF
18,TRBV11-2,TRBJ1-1,CASSPRPGQGIRSTEAFF
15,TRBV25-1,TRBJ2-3,CASKVSGGGTDTQYF